This TCR beta chain derives from a study of CD8 T cells in ankylosing spondylitis. General study points: Earlier authors reported some of these motif variants in reactive arthritis synovial fluid and blood.

Germline V gene lookup returns CDR1 DFQATT and CDR2 SNEGSKA (reference sequence). The CDR3 contains 15 residues. V was clipped by 0 bases and J by 5 bases, with 15 bases between them. TCRdb recomputed calls from the 5' RACE reads with MiXCR, one row per CDR3 protein. The sample includes some 350,000 distinct CDR3 sequences, around 15% seen only once; the top ten take 0.85% to 1.4%. With regard to this clonotype: Its antigen is unknown.

The TCR comes from a male donor with ankylosing spondylitis or in good health (not recorded which). The gene calls are TRBV20-1 and TRBJ2-3, with a weak D call TRBD2 (6 bases). Source material: blood, either unsorted or a sorted T cell fraction (not recorded which). The CDR3 spells CSARDRRDPRDTQYF. Here the CDR3 DNA reads TGCAGTGCTAGAGATAGGCGGGACCCGAGAGATACGCAGTATTTT.